Following are 30 T cell receptor beta chains from one sample sequenced in a study of cytomegalovirus exposure and HLA in healthy donors. Both 60 Vbeta primers and 13 Jbeta primers went into the PCR. Data came from immunoSEQ multiplex PCR; TCRdb stores just in-frame clones and leaves some out. There are roughly 120,000 clones in the sample; roughly 80% occur only once, and over 25% lies in the top ten. Sequencing was performed on PBMCs. The receptors were sampled from a man aged 55 to 70 in good health and CMV-seropositive.

J is TRBJ1-1 and V is TRBV4-1; 8 bases fit TRBD1. Germline V lookup: CDR1 MGHRA, CDR2 YSYEKL. CDR3 length: 18 amino acids. With 4 bases clipped from V and 1 base from J, the junction kept 14 bases outside the gene matches. This CDR3 is CASSRGAVLGTGNTEAFF. In nucleotides, the CDR3 is TGCGCCAGCAGCCGAGGGGCTGTTCTCGGGACAGGGAACACTGAAGCTTTCTTT.

The chain employs TRBV5-4 and TRBJ1-2, with 8 bases lining up with TRBD1. V gave up 3 bases and J gave up 8 bases; unmatched junction bases: 6. The CDR3 is 13 residues long. CDR1 SGHNT and CDR2 YYREEE come from the germline V gene (reference sequence). The CDR3 DNA reads TGTGCCAGCAGCTCGGGACAGGTGTTCGGCTACACCTTC. Translation: CASSSGQVFGYTF.

The genes are TRBV18 and TRBJ1-6; 11 nucleotides align to TRBD1. The V gene's germline CDR1 is KGHSH and CDR2 LQKENI. V trimming: 3 bases; J trimming: 9 bases; junction bases outside the gene matches: 7. The CDR3 length is 16 residues. The CDR3 coding sequence is TGTGCCAGCTCACCGGCGACCGGGACAGGGGGTTCACCCCTCCACTTT. Translated, it gives CASSPATGTGGSPLHF.

For the CDR3, the DNA is TGTGCCAGCAGCGTAGGGGGCGCCTCCAATGAGCAGTTCTTC. It specifies CASSVGGASNEQFF. V gene TRBV9 combines with J gene TRBJ2-1; D is perhaps TRBD1 (5 bases). The germline V gene encodes CDR1 SGDLS and CDR2 YYNGEE. The CDR3 length is 14 residues. V was cut by 0 bases and J by 6 bases, with 10 bases left in between.

This clone has a handful of counts. V is TRBV10-3 and J is TRBJ2-5; 10 nucleotides agree with TRBD1. From germline, CDR1 is ENHRY and CDR2 SYGVKD. V gave up 7 bases and J gave up 0 bases; unmatched junction bases: 5. The CDR3 has 15 amino acids. CDR3 amino acids: CAINPGQGDQETQYF. The CDR3 DNA reads as TGTGCCATCAACCCCGGACAGGGGGACCAAGAGACCCAGTACTTC.

V usage is TRBV5-4 and J usage is TRBJ1-2, with TRBD1 identical over 10 bases. CDR3 length: 14 amino acids. Looked up from germline, CDR1 is SGHNT and CDR2 is YYREEE (reference sequence). Trimming took 2 bases from V and 7 from J; bases not matched to a gene: 5. CDR3 residues: CASSFGTGELGYTF. The CDR3 DNA is TGTGCCAGCAGCTTCGGGACAGGGGAGCTTGGCTACACCTTC.

This clone was detected only a few times. The J gene is TRBJ1-4, the V gene TRBV7-9; 8 nucleotides match TRBD1. This CDR3 is 13 amino acids long. Germline CDR1 and CDR2: SEHNR and FQNEAQ (reference sequence). The V segment lost 3 bases and the J segment 8 bases; nucleotides outside the gene matches: 2. The CDR3 here is CASSLDRVEKLFF. The CDR3 nucleotides read TGTGCCAGCAGCTTGGACAGGGTCGAAAAACTGTTTTTT.

The chain is built from TRBV19 and TRBJ1-1, with D maybe TRBD1 (6 bases). CDR3 length: 14 amino acids. V was cut by 5 bases and J by 2 bases, with 12 bases left in between. From germline, CDR1 is LNHDA and CDR2 SQIVND (reference sequence). CDR3 sequence: CASSGTGPNTEAFF. For the CDR3, the DNA is TGTGCCAGTAGTGGAACAGGGCCCAACACTGAAGCTTTCTTT.

The rearrangement uses TRBV7-2 and TRBJ1-2, with D unresolved. Trimming took 1 base from V and 8 from J, leaving 14 bases between them. Looked up from germline, CDR1 is SGHTA and CDR2 is FQGNSA. CDR3 length equals 14 residues. The CDR3 sequence is CASSLVSWAWGYTF. CDR3 coding DNA: TGTGCCAGCAGCTTAGTGTCGTGGGCTTGGGGCTACACCTTC.

The chain joins TRBV29-1 to TRBJ2-7, with TRBD1 matching over 8 bases. CDR1 is SQVTM and CDR2 is ANQGSEA in the germline V gene. Trimming at V came to 2 bases and at J to 7 bases, leaving 4 bases not matched to a gene. This CDR3 is built from 12 residues. CDR3 nucleotide sequence: TGCAGCGTTGAAACAGGGGGGAAGGAGCAGTACTTC. This sequence encodes CSVETGGKEQYF.

The chain employs TRBV18 and TRBJ2-7; TRBD2 is a possible D gene (6 bases). The V end was cut by 6 bases, the J end by 3 bases, with 12 bases between. This CDR3 region has 13 residues. The V gene's germline CDR1 is KGHSH and CDR2 LQKENI. The CDR3 DNA sequence: TGTGCCAGCTCGGCGTCCGGGGGCTACGAGCAGTACTTC. Its protein is CASSASGGYEQYF.

This clone has just a few counts. This chain links TRBV28 with TRBJ2-5; 9 bases line up with TRBD2. Germline trimming cut 5 bases from V and 11 bases from J; bases unmatched to any gene: 18. Germline-derived CDR1 and CDR2 are MDHEN and SYDVKM. The CDR3 contains 16 residues. Here the CDR3 reads CASSHLEREASGEQYF. The CDR3 DNA is TGTGCCAGCAGTCATCTTGAGCGGGAGGCCAGTGGGGAGCAGTACTTC.

This chain connects TRBV5-4 to TRBJ2-7; 10 nucleotides agree with TRBD2. The CDR3 runs 15 residues. Germline trimming cut 4 bases from V and 7 bases from J; bases unmatched to any gene: 11. CDR1 and CDR2 from the germline V gene are SGHNT and YYREEE (reference sequence). The CDR3 region is CASSPPSSGRGEQYF. CDR3 nucleotides: TGTGCCAGCAGCCCACCTTCTAGCGGGAGAGGGGAGCAGTACTTC. Combining the CDR3 with reference TRBV5-4 and TRBJ2-7 gives the whole variable domain ETGVTQSPTHLIKTRGQQVTLRCSSQSGHNTVSWYQQALGQGPQFIFQYYREEENGRGNFPPRFSGLQFPNYSSELNVNALELDDSALYLCASSPPSSGRGEQYFGPGTRLTVT.

The rearrangement uses TRBV6-6 and TRBJ2-1; 8 nucleotides match TRBD2. CDR3 length equals 16 residues. With 3 bases clipped from V and 2 bases from J, the junction kept 6 bases outside the gene matches. Germline V gene sequence: CDR1 MNHNY, CDR2 SVGAGI (reference sequence). As DNA, the CDR3 is TGTGCCAGCAGTTATGGTCAAGCGGGAGCCTACAATGAGCAGTTCTTC. Protein sequence: CASSYGQAGAYNEQFF.

The chain uses TRBV11-2 and TRBJ1-2; D uncertain. This CDR3 has 13 amino acids. Trimming cost V 6 bases and J 2 bases, with 10 bases left between them. The germline V gene encodes CDR1 SGHAT and CDR2 FQNNGV. The CDR3 nucleotides read TGTGCCAGCAGTCGCGACTGGAACTATGGCTACACCTTC. This translates into CASSRDWNYGYTF.

Only a few counts were recorded for this clone. The chain couples TRBV27 to TRBJ2-2; 12 positions agree with TRBD2. The junction had 3 bases not matched to a gene; V was cut back by 3 bases and J by 1 base. This CDR3 comprises 17 residues. Per the germline V gene, CDR1 is MNHEY and CDR2 is SMNVEV (reference sequence). CDR3: CASSLPSGRVNTGELFF. The CDR3 region has the DNA TGTGCCAGCAGTTTGCCTAGCGGGAGGGTGAACACCGGGGAGCTGTTTTTT.

Here the CDR3 reads CASSQGGLPGVYEQYF. DNA of the CDR3: TGTGCCAGCAGCCAGGGTGGACTACCCGGGGTCTACGAGCAGTACTTC. V and J are TRBV4-2 and TRBJ2-7; weak D call: TRBD2 (6 bases). The CDR3 has 16 amino acids. The germline gives CDR1 LGHNA, CDR2 YNFKEQ. Trimming removed 3 bases at V and 3 bases at J, with 18 bases between.

This chain's CDR3 is CASSRDRGATDTQYF. CDR3 DNA sequence: TGTGCCAGCAGCCGAGACAGGGGAGCGACAGATACGCAGTATTTT. The chain links TRBV6-6 to TRBJ2-3; 8 nucleotides line up with TRBD1. V lost 6 bases to trimming and J lost 3 bases; unmatched junction nucleotides: 8. The CDR3 consists of 15 residues. CDR1 is MNHNY and CDR2 is SVGAGI in the germline V gene (reference sequence).

This clone has just a few counts. In the same sample, other DNA sequences code for this CDR3. V usage is TRBV7-9 and J usage is TRBJ2-5; 11 bases fit TRBD1. There are 14 residues in the CDR3. The J segment lost 5 bases and the V segment lost 4 bases, leaving 3 bases of the junction unmatched. CDR1 and CDR2 from the germline V gene are SEHNR and FQNEAQ (reference sequence). CDR3 amino acids: CASSWGQGGETQYF. CDR3 sequence (DNA): TGTGCCAGCAGCTGGGGACAGGGGGGGGAGACCCAGTACTTC.

This clone was detected only a few times. The J gene is TRBJ2-5, the V gene TRBV5-8; 9 nucleotides match TRBD1. Germline CDR1 SGHTS, CDR2 YDEGEE. The CDR3 is 16 residues long. Trimming removed 4 bases from V and 2 bases from J; junction bases left unmatched: 9. DNA of the CDR3: TGTGCCAGCAGCCAGGGACAGGGCCCTACTCAAGAGACCCAGTACTTC. Its protein product is CASSQGQGPTQETQYF.

This clone has only a few counts. This rearrangement joins TRBV6-1 to TRBJ1-2, with D maybe TRBD1 (5 bases). Between the trimmed V and J ends, which lost 1 base and 4 bases, there was a span of 16 bases. The germline CDR1 and CDR2 sequences are MNHNS and SASEGT. The CDR3 consists of 16 residues. CDR3 in amino acids: CASSEDQGRGGYGYTF. The CDR3 DNA reads TGTGCCAGCAGTGAAGACCAGGGCCGGGGAGGCTATGGCTACACCTTC.

V usage is TRBV6-5 and J usage is TRBJ1-5, with a possible D match to TRBD1 (5 bases). The germline V and J ends were trimmed by 6 bases and 0 bases, with 12 bases remaining between them. The CDR3 runs 15 residues. CDR1 is MNHEY and CDR2 is SVGAGI in the germline V gene. The CDR3 DNA reads TGTGCCAGCAGCCAAGGGGCCTCTAGCAATCAGCCCCAGCATTTT. It yields the protein CASSQGASSNQPQHF.

Only a few counts were recorded for this clone. The chain couples TRBV6-1 to TRBJ2-1, with a possible D match to TRBD1 (5 bases). Trimming took 7 bases from V and 8 from J, leaving 18 bases between them. Germline V lookup: CDR1 MNHNS, CDR2 SASEGT. This CDR3 comprises 14 residues. The CDR3 DNA follows: TGTGCCAGCACCCTTACTTCAGGGTTCCATGAGCAGTTCTTC. Encoded protein: CASTLTSGFHEQFF.

J is TRBJ1-2 and V is TRBV5-4, with 7 bases lining up with TRBD1. CDR1 is SGHNT and CDR2 is YYREEE in the germline V gene (reference sequence). The V gene end was trimmed by 0 bases and the J gene end by 4 bases; junction bases not matched to a gene: 3. This CDR3 contains 14 residues. CDR3: CASSLGQGTYGYTF. Written as DNA, the CDR3 is TGTGCCAGCAGCTTGGGACAGGGCACCTATGGCTACACCTTC.

This rearrangement joins TRBV2 to TRBJ1-4; D remains ambiguous. Germline V gene data show CDR1 as SNHLY and CDR2 as FYNNEI. The V end lost 6 bases, the J end lost 3 bases, and 11 bases lay between the germline ends. CDR3 length equals 14 residues. The CDR3 loop is CASRERVPNEKLFF. The CDR3 nucleotides read TGTGCCAGCAGAGAGAGAGTGCCTAATGAAAAACTGTTTTTT.

The V and J genes are TRBV2 and TRBJ1-2; weak D call: TRBD1 (5 bases). The CDR3 contains 14 residues. V lost 6 bases, J lost 2 bases, and 13 bases lay in between. The germline V gene has CDR1 SNHLY and CDR2 FYNNEI. As DNA, the CDR3 is TGTGCCAGCAGCCGGGAGGGGACCAACTATGGCTACACCTTC. Its protein is CASSREGTNYGYTF.

This sequence joins TRBV28 and TRBJ1-1, with D uncertain. The CDR3 has 12 residues. In germline, CDR1 is MDHEN, CDR2 SYDVKM. Trimming took 6 bases from V and 6 from J, leaving 11 bases between them. The DNA of the CDR3 is TGTGCCAGCAGCCCTACGAGGCCTGAAGCTTTCTTT. Translated, it gives CASSPTRPEAFF.

The chain recombines TRBV9 with TRBJ1-1; D is ambiguous. V dropped 1 base and J dropped 1 base, with 11 bases sitting between them. Germline lookup yields CDR1 SGDLS and CDR2 YYNGEE. The CDR3 length is 15 residues. The CDR3 loop reads CASSVNGEGNTEAFF. CDR3 sequence (DNA): TGTGCCAGCAGCGTAAATGGGGAGGGGAACACTGAAGCTTTCTTT.

This clone appeared a few times. The chain joins TRBV7-3 to TRBJ2-1; D is possibly TRBD2 (5 bases). CDR1 SGHTA and CDR2 FQGTGA come from the germline V gene. The CDR3 loop spans 13 amino acids. Trimming cost V 4 bases and J 8 bases, with 12 bases left between them. Here the CDR3 DNA reads TGTGCCAGCAGCTCTACGGGGTTCCATGAGCAGTTCTTC. As protein: CASSSTGFHEQFF.

J is TRBJ2-7 and V is TRBV6-1, with 8 bases that match TRBD1. CDR1 and CDR2 (germline): MNHNS, SASEGT. Losses at the gene ends were 3 bases for V and 9 bases for J; bases not matched to a gene: 13. The CDR3 sequence is 15 residues long. The CDR3 DNA reads TGTGCCAGCAGTGACTCCGGGACAGGCCTCGGGGGGCAGTACTTC. Its translation: CASSDSGTGLGGQYF.